The clone carrying this T cell receptor (beta chain) was counted a single time. The target antigen is unknown. The protocol was immunoSEQ multiplex PCR, while the TCRdb copy is restricted to in-frame clones and leaves out a portion. This repertoire shows about 30,000 clones, less than 75% found once; its top ten account for less than 0.5%. The CDR3 is 13 amino acids. Germline values: CDR1 LNHDA, CDR2 SQIVND (reference sequence). Trimming removed 3 bases from V and 4 bases from J, with 9 bases in between. This sample stems from a study of STAT5B mutations in CD4+ large granular lymphocyte leukemia. Controls came from buffy coats of healthy blood donors. Study results and caveats: The CD4+ versus CD8+ T-LGLL clonality difference may reflect limited sample size. Compared with healthy controls (2/35), patient top clones favored TRBV06 (8/27). Patient CD4-sorted repertoires stayed more clonal than healthy ones after leukemic-clone removal.

The TCR was taken from a human donor in good health. The sample taken for sequencing was CD4+ T cells from blood buffy coats. This chain joins TRBV19 and TRBJ2-5; D is possibly TRBD1 (6 bases). Here the CDR3 DNA reads TGTGCCAGTAGTATCACCAGGGGAGAGACCCAGTACTTC. As protein: CASSITRGETQYF. Full variable domain (missing parts from reference TRBV19 and TRBJ2-5): DGGITQSPKYLFRKEGQNVTLSCEQNLNHDAMYWYRQDPGQGLRLIYYSQIVNDFQKGDIAEGYSVSREKKESFPLTVTSAQKNPTAFYLCASSITRGETQYFGPGTRLLVL.